This T cell receptor beta chain comes out of a study of blood T cell repertoires in COVID-19. About the study: Whether acute or convalescent, the COVID-19 samples came from the United States, Italy and Spain. The cDNA or gDNA used as material had been derived from T cells, B-cell-depleted T cells, or PBMCs.

Trimming removed 3 bases at V and 4 bases at J, with 10 bases between. The germline gives CDR1 KGHSH, CDR2 LQKENI. The CDR3 loop spans 14 amino acids. Method: immunoSEQ multiplex PCR; TCRdb's copy keeps in-frame clones and lacks some. Of about 210,000 clones in the sample, about 81% are singletons; the top ten hold roughly 5.1%. It was during active infection that Seattle patients were enrolled and then longitudinally followed. The sequenced sample was peripheral blood. The source is a woman in her sixties or seventies with COVID-19, enrolled during active disease. V gene TRBV18 combines with J gene TRBJ2-1; D is perhaps TRBD2 (6 bases). CDR3 DNA: TGTGCCAGCTCACCTCGGACTAATTACAATGAGCAGTTCTTC. Amino acid sequence: CASSPRTNYNEQFF.